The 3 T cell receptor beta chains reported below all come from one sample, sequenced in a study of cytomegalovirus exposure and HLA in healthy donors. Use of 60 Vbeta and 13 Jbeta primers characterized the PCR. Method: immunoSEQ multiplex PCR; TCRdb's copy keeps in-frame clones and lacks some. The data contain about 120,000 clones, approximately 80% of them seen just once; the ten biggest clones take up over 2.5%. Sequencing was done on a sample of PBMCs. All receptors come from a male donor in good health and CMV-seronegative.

In nucleotides, the CDR3 is TGTGCCAGCAGTCAGGGAGGGACTACCACTGAAGCTTTCTTT. It codes for CASSQGGTTTEAFF. The chain links TRBV25-1 to TRBJ1-1; TRBD1 is a possible D gene (5 bases). CDR3 length: 14 amino acids. The ends were cut back, 5 bases at V and 4 bases at J, with 14 bases in the middle. Germline V CDR1 and CDR2: MGHDK, SYGVNS.

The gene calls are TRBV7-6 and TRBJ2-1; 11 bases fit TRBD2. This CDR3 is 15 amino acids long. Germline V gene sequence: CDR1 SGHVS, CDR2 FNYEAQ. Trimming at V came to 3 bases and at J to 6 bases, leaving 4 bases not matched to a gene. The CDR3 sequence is CASSFSTSGGNEQFF. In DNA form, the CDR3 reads TGTGCCAGCAGCTTTAGCACTAGCGGGGGCAATGAGCAGTTCTTC.

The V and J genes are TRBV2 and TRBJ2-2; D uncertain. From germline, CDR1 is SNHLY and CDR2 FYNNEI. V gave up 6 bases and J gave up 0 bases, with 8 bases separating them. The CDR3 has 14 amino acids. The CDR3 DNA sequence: TGTGCCAGCAGATCCAGGACGAACACCGGGGAGCTGTTTTTT. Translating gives CASRSRTNTGELFF.